This T cell receptor beta chain was profiled in a study of blood T cell repertoires in COVID-19. The wider study: The United States, Italy and Spain supplied acute and convalescent COVID-19 samples. T cells, B-cell-depleted T cells, or PBMCs provided the cDNA or gDNA that served as material.

While infection was still active, Seattle patients were enrolled and then followed longitudinally. The CDR3 has 15 amino acids. Original processing methods: The assay estimated nucleated cells by amplifying reference gene primers. Produced via immunoSEQ multiplex PCR; TCRdb's table is partial and in-frame only. Clone size and the V and J calls come from that table; the DNA yielded D and trimming. The sample includes about 180,000 clones, approximately 83% seen only once; the top ten take roughly 7.2%. This TCR derives from a woman in her thirties or forties with COVID-19, enrolled during active disease. Sequencing input: peripheral blood. The chain is built from TRBV12-2 and TRBJ1-1. TRBV12-2 is classified as a pseudogene. In DNA, the CDR3 is TGTGCAAGTCGCTTAGCGAGGGCCCTGAACACTGAAGCTTTCTTT. Protein: CASRLARALNTEAFF.